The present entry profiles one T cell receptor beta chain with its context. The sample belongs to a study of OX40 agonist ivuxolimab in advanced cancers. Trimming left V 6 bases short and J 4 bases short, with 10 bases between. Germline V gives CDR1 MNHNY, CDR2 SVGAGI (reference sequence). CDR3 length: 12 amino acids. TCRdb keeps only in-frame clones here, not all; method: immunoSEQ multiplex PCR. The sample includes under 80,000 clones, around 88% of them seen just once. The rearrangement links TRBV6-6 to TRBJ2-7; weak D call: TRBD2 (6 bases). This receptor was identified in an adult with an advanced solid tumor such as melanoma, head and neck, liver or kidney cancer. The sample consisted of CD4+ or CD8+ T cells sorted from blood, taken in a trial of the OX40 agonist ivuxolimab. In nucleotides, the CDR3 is TGTGCCAGCAGGGCCGGGAGTTACGAGCAGTACTTC. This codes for CASRAGSYEQYF.